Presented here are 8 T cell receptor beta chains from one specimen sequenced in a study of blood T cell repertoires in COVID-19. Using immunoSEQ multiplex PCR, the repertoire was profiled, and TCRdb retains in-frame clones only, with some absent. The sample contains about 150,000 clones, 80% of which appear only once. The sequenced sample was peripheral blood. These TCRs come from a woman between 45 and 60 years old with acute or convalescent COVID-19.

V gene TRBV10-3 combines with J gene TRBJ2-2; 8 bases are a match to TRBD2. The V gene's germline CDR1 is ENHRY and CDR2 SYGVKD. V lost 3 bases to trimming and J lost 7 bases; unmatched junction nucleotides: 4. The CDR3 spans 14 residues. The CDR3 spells CAISDQREFGELFF. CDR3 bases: TGTGCCATCAGTGACCAGCGGGAGTTCGGGGAGCTGTTTTTT.

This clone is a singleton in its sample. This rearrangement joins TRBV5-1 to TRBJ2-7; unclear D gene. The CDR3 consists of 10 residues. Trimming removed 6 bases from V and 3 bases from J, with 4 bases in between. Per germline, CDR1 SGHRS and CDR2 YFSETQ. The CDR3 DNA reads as TGCGCCAGCATCTGCTACGAGCAGTACTTC. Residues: CASICYEQYF.

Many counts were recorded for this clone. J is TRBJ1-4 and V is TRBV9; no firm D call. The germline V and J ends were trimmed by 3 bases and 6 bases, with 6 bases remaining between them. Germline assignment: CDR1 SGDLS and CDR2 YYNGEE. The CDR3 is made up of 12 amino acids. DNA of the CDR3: TGTGCCAGCAGCGCCTACGATGAAAAACTGTTTTTT. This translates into CASSAYDEKLFF.

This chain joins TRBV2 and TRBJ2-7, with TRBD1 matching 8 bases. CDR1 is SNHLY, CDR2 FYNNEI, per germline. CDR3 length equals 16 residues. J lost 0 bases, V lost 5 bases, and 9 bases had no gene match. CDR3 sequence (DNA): TGTGCCAGCAGTTCCTCCGGGACAGGACTCTCCTACGAGCAGTACTTC. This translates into CASSSSGTGLSYEQYF.

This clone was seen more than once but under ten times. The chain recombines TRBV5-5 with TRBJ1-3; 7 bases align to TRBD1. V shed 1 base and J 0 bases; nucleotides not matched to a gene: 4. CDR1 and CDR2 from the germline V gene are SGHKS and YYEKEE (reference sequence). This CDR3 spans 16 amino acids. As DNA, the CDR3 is TGTGCCAGCAGCTTGCTCCGGGACAGCTCTGGAAACACCATATATTTT. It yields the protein CASSLLRDSSGNTIYF.

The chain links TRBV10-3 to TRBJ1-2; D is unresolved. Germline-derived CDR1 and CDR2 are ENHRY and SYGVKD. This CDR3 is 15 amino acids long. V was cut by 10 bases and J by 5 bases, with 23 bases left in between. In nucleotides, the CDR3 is TGTGCCACAAGGGAGACACTTCACGAAACGTATGGCTACACCTTC. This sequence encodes CATRETLHETYGYTF.

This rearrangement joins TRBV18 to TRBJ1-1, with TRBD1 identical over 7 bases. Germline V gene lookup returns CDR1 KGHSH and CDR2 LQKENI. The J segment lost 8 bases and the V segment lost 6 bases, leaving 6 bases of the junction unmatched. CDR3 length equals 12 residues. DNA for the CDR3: TGTGCCAGCTCTCCAGGGGGGGCCGAAGCTTTCTTT. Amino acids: CASSPGGAEAFF.

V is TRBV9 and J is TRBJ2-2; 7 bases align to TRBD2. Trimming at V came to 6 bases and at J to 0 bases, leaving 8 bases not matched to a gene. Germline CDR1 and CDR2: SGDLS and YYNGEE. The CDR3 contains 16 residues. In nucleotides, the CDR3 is TGTGCCAGCACCAAGCGGGGAAGTGCGAACACCGGGGAGCTGTTTTTT. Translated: CASTKRGSANTGELFF.